This T cell receptor (beta chain) appears in the sequencing data of a study of T cell responses to AZD1222 COVID-19 vaccine. This table comes from immunoSEQ multiplex PCR, and its TCRdb copy is limited to in-frame clones, with some not included. This sample has around 120,000 clones, with around 94% found just once. Trimming took 1 base from V and 0 from J, leaving 7 bases between them. Germline V gene data show CDR1 as SGHTA and CDR2 as FQGTGA. The CDR3 extends over 15 amino acids. The gene calls are TRBV7-3 and TRBJ2-1; no clear D gene. This TCR was sampled from an adult in good health. The input for sequencing was peripheral blood, taken on day 0 of AZD1222 vaccination. CDR3 in amino acids: CASSLKRSSYNEQFF. The CDR3 coding sequence is TGTGCCAGCAGCTTAAAAAGAAGCTCCTACAATGAGCAGTTCTTC.